Included here is one T cell receptor beta chain sequence, with context. The antigen remains undetermined. The sample is drawn from a study of T cell repertoires in cytomegalovirus infection. In the study overall: Signatures in public TCR beta sequences pointed to both CMV infection and matching HLA type. General observations from the study: HLA-C-restricted, CMV-specific TCR beta clonotypes were dominant ex vivo. Cumulative frequency of public TCR beta families picked out carriers of CMV plus the relevant HLA.

MiXCR was run by TCRdb on the reads, yielding one entry per CDR3 protein. The table has tens of thousands of distinct CDR3 sequences, 20% to 25% seen once. Germline V lookup: CDR1 DFQATT, CDR2 SNEGSKA (reference sequence). V was clipped by 3 bases and J by 0 bases, with 12 bases between them. The CDR3 covers 14 residues. The sequence came from a human donor in good health (CMV status not recorded). Some clones in this sample may be carry-over from other donors' samples. The sequenced sample was PBMCs, sequenced either directly or after in vitro stimulation (not recorded which). The V and J genes are TRBV20-1 and TRBJ2-7, with D hard to call. The CDR3 sequence: CSASDGAASYEQYF. The CDR3 nucleotides read TGCAGTGCTAGTGACGGAGCTGCCTCCTACGAGCAGTACTTC.